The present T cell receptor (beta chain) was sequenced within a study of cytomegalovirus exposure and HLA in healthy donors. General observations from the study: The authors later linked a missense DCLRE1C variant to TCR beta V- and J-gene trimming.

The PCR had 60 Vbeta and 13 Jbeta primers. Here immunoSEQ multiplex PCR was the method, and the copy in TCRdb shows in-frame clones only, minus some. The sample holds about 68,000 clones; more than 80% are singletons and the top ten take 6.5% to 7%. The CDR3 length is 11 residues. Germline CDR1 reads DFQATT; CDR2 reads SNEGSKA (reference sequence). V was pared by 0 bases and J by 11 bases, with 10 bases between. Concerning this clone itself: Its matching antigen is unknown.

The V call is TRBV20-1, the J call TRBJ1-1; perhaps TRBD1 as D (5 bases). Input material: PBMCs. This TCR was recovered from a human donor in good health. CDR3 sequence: CSARDRPGAFF. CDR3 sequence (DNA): TGCAGTGCTAGAGATAGACCAGGGGCTTTCTTT.